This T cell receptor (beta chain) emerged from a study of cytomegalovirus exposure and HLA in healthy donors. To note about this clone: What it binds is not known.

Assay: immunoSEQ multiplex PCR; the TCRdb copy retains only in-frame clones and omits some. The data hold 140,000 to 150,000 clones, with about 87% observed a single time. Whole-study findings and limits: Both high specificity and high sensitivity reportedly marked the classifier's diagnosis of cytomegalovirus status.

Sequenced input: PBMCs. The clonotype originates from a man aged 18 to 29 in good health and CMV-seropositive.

CDR3 protein: CATSRDRMTGPGGAFF. The DNA for the CDR3 is TGTGCCACCAGCAGAGATAGGATGACAGGGCCAGGGGGAGCTTTCTTT. The chain carries TRBV15 and TRBJ1-1, with 7 nucleotides matching TRBD1. Trimming at V came to 0 bases and at J to 10 bases, leaving 14 bases not matched to a gene. The CDR3 runs to 16 residues. CDR1 is LNHNV, CDR2 YYDKDF, per germline (reference sequence).